The clone carrying this T cell receptor (beta chain) has just one count. The data originate from a study of blood T cell repertoires in COVID-19. Study-wide background: From the United States, Italy and Spain came samples of acute and convalescent COVID-19. PBMCs, B-cell-depleted T cells, or T cells were the source of the cDNA or gDNA that made up the material.

CDR1 and CDR2 from the germline V gene are SNHLY and FYNNEI. V gave up 8 bases and J gave up 4 bases, with 27 bases separating them. The CDR3 sequence is 18 residues long. In the study's own analysis: Counts of nucleated cells, estimated from reference gene primer amplification, were obtained. Method: immunoSEQ multiplex PCR; TCRdb's copy keeps in-frame clones and lacks some. D and trimming were read from the DNA, whereas the V and J calls and clone size are those reported in that table. This sample has just over 650,000 clones, with 75% to 90% found just once. Specimen: peripheral blood. The V gene is TRBV2, the J gene TRBJ1-3; tentatively, D is TRBD1 (5 bases). This sequence was found in a woman between 18 and 30 years old with acute or convalescent COVID-19. In DNA form, the CDR3 reads TGTGCCAGCCAGGGTTTAACGCAGGGTCTTGCTGCGGGAAACACCATATATTTT. This codes for CASQGLTQGLAAGNTIYF.